This TCR beta chain was obtained from a study of blood T cell repertoires in COVID-19. Study summary: Specimens from acute and convalescent COVID-19 originated in the United States, Italy and Spain.

The assay was immunoSEQ multiplex PCR, and TCRdb's table has in-frame clones only and misses some. The sample includes about 340,000 clones, about 90% of them seen just once. The ends lost 0 bases at V and 2 bases at J; junction bases unmatched: 10. Germline CDR1 and CDR2: MNHEY and SVGEGT. This CDR3 has 17 residues. The clonotype comes from a young woman who had recovered from COVID-19. The source material was peripheral blood. The rearrangement uses TRBV6-2 or TRBV6-3 and TRBJ2-7; 7 nucleotides align to TRBD1. Here the CDR3 reads CASSYSLDRPSPYEQYV. In DNA form, the CDR3 reads TGTGCCAGCAGTTACTCGTTGGACAGGCCCTCTCCCTACGAGCAGTACGTC.